This T cell receptor (beta chain) was identified in a study of cytomegalovirus exposure and HLA in healthy donors. Points from the study as a whole: Prior analysis indicated that the majority of TCR beta V segments exhibited productivity approximately 87% or approximately 30% of the time. In a later analysis, the majority of CMV-associated beta chains seemingly showed HLA restriction.

PCR used 60 Vbeta primers and 13 Jbeta primers. Clones were sequenced by immunoSEQ multiplex PCR, and TCRdb holds only the in-frame ones, with some missing. Recorded for this sample: about 170,000 clones. A word on this clone: Its target is not known.

The CDR3 extends over 15 amino acids. Germline CDR1 SNHLY, CDR2 FYNNEI. V lost 2 bases to trimming and J lost 6 bases; unmatched junction nucleotides: 4. This TCR derives from a woman younger than 30 in good health and CMV-seropositive. Material: PBMCs. This sequence joins TRBV2 and TRBJ1-4; 9 bases agree with TRBD1. The CDR3 loop reads CASSEPGQGYEKLFF. The CDR3, as DNA: TGTGCCAGCAGTGAACCGGGACAGGGATATGAAAAACTGTTTTTT.